A selection of T cell receptor beta chains follows, all from one sample in a study of CD8 T cells in ankylosing spondylitis. TCRdb re-called the 5' RACE reads with MiXCR, one entry per CDR3 protein. The data contain under 150,000 distinct CDR3 sequences, more than 7% of them singletons. Material: synovial fluid, either unsorted or a sorted T cell fraction (not recorded which). The source is a male donor with ankylosing spondylitis. The CDR3 runs from the conserved cysteine through the conserved F or W. The D gene is left open where the match is weak. Size is omitted from some rows. Given values are once, few, many or a class for expanded clones.

j_gene	v_gene	d_gene	abundance	CDR3aa	CDR3nt
TRBJ2-5	TRBV29-1	-	-	CSVEEGAAETQYF	TGCAGCGTTGAGGAGGGGGCGGCGGAGACCCAGTACTTC
TRBJ1-5	TRBV4-1	-	-	CASSQEGEQPQHF	TGCGCCAGCAGCCAAGAAGGAGAGCAGCCCCAGCATTTT
TRBJ1-1	TRBV19	-	many	CASSIAGSNTEAFF	TGTGCCAGTAGTATAGCGGGATCAAACACTGAAGCTTTCTTT
TRBJ2-5	TRBV29-1	TRBD1	many	CSVTDLETGSTQETQYF	TGCAGCGTTACGGACCTTGAGACAGGGTCTACCCAAGAGACCCAGTACTTC
TRBJ1-5	TRBV7-8	-	many	CASRLQGQYSNQPQHF	TGTGCCAGCAGATTACAAGGACAGTATAGCAATCAGCCCCAGCATTTT
TRBJ1-1	TRBV27	-	few	CASSLFAGATEAFF	TGTGCCAGCAGTTTATTCGCAGGGGCCACTGAAGCTTTCTTT
TRBJ2-7	TRBV20-1	-	many	CSANPGGISYEQYF	TGCAGTGCTAATCCGGGCGGGATCAGCTACGAGCAGTACTTC
TRBJ2-1	TRBV9	TRBD2	many	CASTGRGGRGNEQFF	TGTGCCAGCACCGGGCGGGGGGGCCGCGGGAATGAGCAGTTCTTC
TRBJ1-2	TRBV10-3	-	-	CAISGFNYGYTF	TGTGCCATCTCAGGGTTCAACTATGGCTACACCTTC
TRBJ2-6	TRBV5-1	-	-	CASSLLDPGANVLTF	TGCGCCAGCAGCTTGCTGGATCCTGGGGCCAACGTCCTGACTTTC
TRBJ2-3	TRBV4-3	TRBD2	few	CASSQVLAGALTDTQYF	TGCGCCAGCAGCCAAGTACTAGCGGGGGCCCTCACAGATACGCAGTATTTT
TRBJ2-1	TRBV24-1	-	many	CATSDPRGGVDDNEQFF	TGTGCCACCAGTGATCCCCGCGGAGGGGTGGACGACAATGAGCAGTTCTTC
TRBJ2-3	TRBV20-1	TRBD2	many	CSARDVLAVSTDTQYF	TGCAGTGCTAGAGATGTACTAGCGGTCAGCACAGATACGCAGTATTTT
TRBJ1-2	TRBV9	-	-	CASTRDTYGYTF	TGTGCCAGCACCCGGGACACCTATGGCTACACCTTC
TRBJ1-4	TRBV5-6	TRBD1	few	CASSLKGQGNNEKLFF	TGTGCCAGCAGCTTAAAGGGACAGGGGAATAATGAAAAACTGTTTTTT
TRBJ1-2	TRBV20-1	TRBD1	many	CSASPPDRTIYGYTF	TGCAGTGCCTCGCCACCGGACAGGACGATCTATGGCTACACCTTC
TRBJ2-6	TRBV20-1	-	many	CSAEDPSGANVLTF	TGCAGTGCCGAAGACCCATCAGGGGCCAACGTCCTGACTTTC
TRBJ2-2	TRBV5-4	-	many	CASSLEPGDNTGELFF	TGTGCCAGCAGCTTGGAGCCGGGAGATAACACCGGGGAGCTGTTTTTT
TRBJ1-6	TRBV10-2	-	-	CASVPGSSNSPLHF	TGCGCCAGCGTTCCGGGATCGTCTAATTCACCCCTCCACTTT
TRBJ2-3	TRBV15	-	few	CATSRQGLKTDTQYF	TGTGCCACCAGCAGACAGGGGTTAAAAACAGATACGCAGTATTTT
TRBJ1-1	TRBV7-9	TRBD1	many	CASSLGDRRNTEAFF	TGTGCCAGCAGCTTAGGGGACAGGAGGAACACTGAAGCTTTCTTT
TRBJ1-1	TRBV12-3/TRBV12-4	-	many	CATATGGTLLAFF	TGTGCCACCGCTACGGGAGGTACACTGTTAGCTTTCTTT
TRBJ2-5	TRBV7-2	TRBD2	-	CASSLLGGRAETQYF	TGTGCCAGCAGCTTATTAGGCGGGAGGGCCGAGACCCAGTACTTC
TRBJ2-1	TRBV9	TRBD2	many	CASSVGGGQSYNEQFF	TGTGCCAGCAGCGTAGGGGGAGGGCAATCCTACAATGAGCAGTTCTTC
TRBJ1-2	TRBV7-3	TRBD1	few	CASSLMSRGRGYGYTF	TGTGCCAGCAGCTTAATGTCGAGGGGGCGCGGCTATGGCTACACCTTC
TRBJ2-1	TRBV7-3	-	many	CASSTRRGEQFF	TGTGCCAGCAGCACCCGACGGGGTGAGCAGTTCTTC
TRBJ1-3	TRBV24-1	-	-	CATSDSISGNTIYF	TGTGCCACCAGTGATTCAATCTCTGGAAACACCATATATTTT
TRBJ2-3	TRBV6-1	TRBD2	many	CASSQKQGLAGAPDTQYF	TGTGCCAGCAGTCAGAAGCAGGGGCTAGCGGGAGCTCCAGATACGCAGTATTTT
TRBJ2-2	TRBV7-9	TRBD1	many	CASSPRQGLNTGELFF	TGTGCCAGCAGCCCAAGACAGGGGTTGAACACCGGGGAGCTGTTTTTT
TRBJ1-2	TRBV20-1	-	-	CSARAPPLANYGYTF	TGCAGTGCTAGAGCCCCTCCCCTAGCTAACTATGGCTACACCTTC
TRBJ1-1	TRBV4-1	-	many	CASSRGAAKGDTEAFF	TGCGCCAGCAGCCGTGGGGCGGCCAAAGGGGACACTGAAGCTTTCTTT
TRBJ2-3	TRBV7-8	-	few	CASRLPSTDTQYF	TGTGCCAGCCGACTACCAAGCACAGATACGCAGTATTTT
TRBJ1-2	TRBV7-2	-	-	CASSVSSYGYTF	TGTGCCAGCAGTGTATCCTCCTATGGCTACACCTTC
TRBJ2-1	TRBV9	TRBD2	many	CASSGLAVPYNEQFF	TGTGCCAGCAGCGGGCTAGCGGTACCCTACAATGAGCAGTTCTTC
TRBJ1-5	TRBV6-2/TRBV6-3	-	-	CASSYDGRGADQPQHF	TGTGCCAGCAGTTACGATGGGCGGGGGGCCGATCAGCCCCAGCATTTT
TRBJ2-1	TRBV11-2	TRBD2	many	CASSLNGGAFNEQFF	TGTGCCAGCAGCTTGAACGGGGGGGCTTTTAATGAGCAGTTCTTC
TRBJ2-5	TRBV5-1	-	many	CASSLGTVQETQYF	TGCGCCAGCAGCTTGGGGACGGTCCAAGAGACCCAGTACTTC
TRBJ2-6	TRBV10-3	TRBD1	many	CAISEIPGQGANSGANVLTF	TGTGCCATCAGTGAAATTCCGGGACAGGGGGCCAACTCTGGGGCCAACGTCCTGACTTTC
TRBJ2-5	TRBV7-3	-	few	CASSFTGGEETQYF	TGTGCCAGCAGCTTTACGGGGGGCGAAGAGACCCAGTACTTC
TRBJ2-2	TRBV20-1	TRBD2	many	CSASSGSGGPRTGELFF	TGCAGTGCTAGTAGCGGATCGGGAGGGCCTCGCACCGGGGAGCTGTTTTTT
TRBJ2-7	TRBV9	-	many	CASSVRGYSYEQYF	TGTGCCAGCAGCGTACGTGGATATTCCTACGAGCAGTACTTC
TRBJ1-3	TRBV7-3	-	few	CASSLQAGNTIYF	TGTGCCAGCAGCTTACAGGCAGGAAACACCATATATTTT
TRBJ2-3	TRBV5-1	TRBD1	many	CATNEGARTDTQYF	TGCGCCACCAACGAGGGGGCTCGGACAGATACGCAGTATTTT
TRBJ2-7	TRBV24-1	TRBD1	many	CATKGQVWWQYF	TGTGCCACCAAGGGACAGGTTTGGTGGCAGTACTTC
TRBJ1-2	TRBV18	TRBD1	many	CASSPPEGAHGYTF	TGTGCCAGCTCACCACCTGAGGGGGCTCATGGCTACACCTTC
TRBJ1-4	TRBV9	-	-	CASSKRGGWDEKLFF	TGTGCCAGCAGCAAGCGGGGGGGCTGGGATGAAAAACTGTTTTTT
TRBJ2-1	TRBV28	TRBD1	many	CASRGTGAYNEQFF	TGTGCCAGCAGGGGGACAGGGGCATACAATGAGCAGTTCTTC
TRBJ1-1	TRBV20-1	-	-	CSARGLRRANTEAFF	TGCAGTGCTAGAGGGTTAAGGCGGGCGAACACTGAAGCTTTCTTT
TRBJ2-7	TRBV10-2	-	-	CASSRQVFHEQYF	TGCGCCAGCAGTCGACAAGTCTTCCACGAGCAGTACTTC
TRBJ1-6	TRBV15	-	many	CATSLGFNSPLHF	TGTGCCACCAGCCTAGGCTTTAATTCACCCCTCCACTTT
TRBJ2-7	TRBV24-1	-	few	CATSAGTGQYF	TGTGCCACCAGTGCTGGGACCGGGCAGTACTTC
TRBJ2-1	TRBV12-3/TRBV12-4	TRBD2	-	CASSRYPSGGNYNEQFF	TGTGCCAGCAGTCGTTACCCTAGCGGGGGGAACTACAATGAGCAGTTCTTC
TRBJ2-6	TRBV6-1	-	-	CASAPWWDVGSGANVLTF	TGTGCCAGCGCACCATGGTGGGACGTCGGCTCTGGGGCCAACGTCCTGACTTTC
TRBJ1-1	TRBV18	TRBD1	-	CASSPPGTGRTEAFF	TGTGCCAGCTCACCACCCGGGACAGGACGGACTGAAGCTTTCTTT